A single TCR beta chain is shown here with its context. This specimen belongs to a study of T cell clones after liver transplantation. On the study more broadly: TCRbeta sequencing after a pre-transplant mixed lymphocyte reaction identified graft-donor-reactive clones, later tracked in post-transplant blood. Third-party-reactive TCRbeta sequences from pre-transplant mixed lymphocyte reactions served as antigen-independent comparators. At least one year of complete immunosuppression withdrawal without enzymes over twice normal defined tolerance.

Profiling relied on immunoSEQ multiplex PCR, and the TCRdb table lists in-frame clones only, not all of them. Altogether tens of thousands of clones are present, 82% being singletons, with the ten largest covering approximately 0.47%. The CDR3 contains 13 residues. Trimming took 0 bases from V and 7 from J, leaving 7 bases between them. Germline V gene data show CDR1 as SGHTA and CDR2 as FQGNSA. This chain joins TRBV7-2 and TRBJ1-5; D remains ambiguous. The clonotype comes from a human patient who received a liver transplant. Some of the T cells may derive from the graft donor. The material was CD4+ T cells from blood, obtained 45 to 47 months after liver transplant. This chain's CDR3 is CASSLARGQPQHF. DNA of the CDR3: TGTGCCAGCAGCTTAGCCCGAGGACAGCCCCAGCATTTT.